Here is one T cell receptor beta chain with its context. Its specificity is not known. Single viable CD3+CD4+CD8-CD45RO+ cells were sorted as the memory CD4+ T cells. The germline gives CDR1 SGHRS, CDR2 YFSETQ. CDR3 length equals 13 residues. V lost 3 bases and J lost 1; bases outside the gene matches: 0. The data belong to a study of memory CD4+ T cells and cytomegalovirus serostatus. Clones were read by immunoSEQ multiplex PCR, and TCRdb kept only the in-frame ones, dropping some. Here the sample spans tens of thousands of clones, about 80% being singletons. Study conclusions and caveats: Suggested: most of the CMV-linked TCR signature lies in CD4+ memory cells.

The sample taken for sequencing was memory CD4+ T cells from blood. The chain couples TRBV5-1 to TRBJ2-5; the match to TRBD2 covers 7 bases. The receptor's source is an adult in good health and CMV-seronegative. This CDR3 is CASSWTSQETQYF. The CDR3 DNA follows: TGCGCCAGCAGCTGGACTAGCCAAGAGACCCAGTACTTC.